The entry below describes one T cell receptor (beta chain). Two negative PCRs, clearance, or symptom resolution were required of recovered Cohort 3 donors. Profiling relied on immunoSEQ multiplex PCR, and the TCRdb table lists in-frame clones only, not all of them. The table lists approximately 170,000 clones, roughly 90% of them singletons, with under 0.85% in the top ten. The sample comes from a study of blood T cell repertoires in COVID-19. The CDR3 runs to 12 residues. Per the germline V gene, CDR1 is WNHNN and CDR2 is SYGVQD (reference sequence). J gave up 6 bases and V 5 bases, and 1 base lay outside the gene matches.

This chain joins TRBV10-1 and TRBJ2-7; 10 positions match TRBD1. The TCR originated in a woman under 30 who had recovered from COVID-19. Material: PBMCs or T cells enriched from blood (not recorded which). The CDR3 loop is CASSRTGGEQYF. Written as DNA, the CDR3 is TGCGCCAGCAGTCGGACAGGGGGCGAGCAGTACTTC.